The 20 T cell receptor beta chains presented below share a single source sample, sequenced in a study of cytomegalovirus exposure and HLA in healthy donors. The protocol was immunoSEQ multiplex PCR, while the TCRdb copy is restricted to in-frame clones and leaves out a portion. The data hold approximately 60,000 clones, with 90% to 95% observed a single time. Sequenced: PBMCs. Receptor source: a woman aged 18-29 years in good health and CMV-seronegative.

The chain's CDR3 is CASKGGGSNSNQPQHF. CDR3 nucleotide sequence: TGTGCCAGTAAAGGGGGGGGGAGCAATAGCAATCAGCCCCAGCATTTT. The chain couples TRBV19 to TRBJ1-5; a possible D gene is TRBD1 (6 bases). The CDR3 contains 16 residues. Per the germline V gene, CDR1 is LNHDA and CDR2 is SQIVND (reference sequence). V was clipped by 7 bases and J by 0 bases, with 16 bases between them.

This chain links TRBV6-5 with TRBJ1-4; unclear D gene. From germline, CDR1 is MNHEY and CDR2 SVGAGI. The CDR3 loop spans 14 amino acids. The ends were cut back, 6 bases at V and 2 bases at J, with 10 bases in the middle. The CDR3 DNA follows: TGTGCCAGCAGCCCCGGGAGGACTAATGAAAAACTGTTTTTT. It codes for CASSPGRTNEKLFF.

A single count supports this clone. The chain joins TRBV7-8 to TRBJ2-2, with a weak D call TRBD1 (6 bases). The CDR3 consists of 16 residues. V lost 5 bases and J 2 bases, leaving 15 bases between the germline ends. Germline lookup yields CDR1 SGHVS and CDR2 FQNEAQ. Written as DNA, the CDR3 is TGTGCCAGCAGCCTCCGAAGGGGGATAAACACCGGGGAGCTGTTTTTT. Amino acids: CASSLRRGINTGELFF.

This sequence joins TRBV7-8 and TRBJ2-7, with 8 bases fitting TRBD2. CDR3 length: 15 amino acids. In germline, CDR1 is SGHVS, CDR2 FQNEAQ. V dropped 3 bases and J dropped 2; count of bases not matched to a gene: 6. The CDR3 DNA reads TGTGCCAGCAGCTTCACGGGGGGGACCACCTACGAGCAGTACTTC. Translating it yields CASSFTGGTTYEQYF.

This clone was observed a handful of times. The genes are TRBV7-3 and TRBJ2-1; the D gene is possibly TRBD2 (5 bases). Between the trimmed V and J ends, which lost 5 bases and 1 base, there was a span of 15 bases. Germline values: CDR1 SGHTA, CDR2 FQGTGA. This CDR3 region has 16 residues. CDR3 bases: TGTGCCAGCAGCCAGGACTCTGCAACATCCTACAATGAGCAGTTCTTC. Its translation: CASSQDSATSYNEQFF.

The V call is TRBV6-4, the J call TRBJ2-2; tentative D call: TRBD1 (5 bases). The germline gives CDR1 MRHNA, CDR2 SNTAGT. The CDR3 sequence is 15 residues long. V dropped 0 bases and J dropped 6 bases, with 11 bases sitting between them. The CDR3 coding sequence is TGTGCCAGCAGTGACTCGAGTCAGGGTCCCGGGGAGCTGTTTTTT. The encoded protein is CASSDSSQGPGELFF.

This sequence joins TRBV10-2 and TRBJ2-3; D ambiguous. Deletions cut 3 bases from V and 10 bases from J, with 14 bases between. Per germline, CDR1 WSHSY and CDR2 SAAADI. The CDR3 spans 13 residues. This CDR3 reads CASSEEFGVAQYF. Written as DNA, the CDR3 is TGCGCCAGCAGTGAAGAGTTTGGAGTGGCGCAGTATTTT.

The chain carries TRBV5-4 and TRBJ2-5, with D unresolved. This CDR3 is built from 15 residues. The germline V and J ends were trimmed by 0 bases and 1 base, with 10 bases remaining between them. Germline CDR1 reads SGHNT; CDR2 reads YYREEE (reference sequence). The CDR3 DNA sequence: TGTGCCAGCAGCTTGGGTGGAGCCACCCAAGAGACCCAGTACTTC. Protein sequence: CASSLGGATQETQYF.

The chain links TRBV5-4 to TRBJ2-3, with D possibly matching TRBD1 (6 bases). The ends were cut back, 2 bases at V and 4 bases at J, with 20 bases in the middle. Germline CDR1 SGHNT, CDR2 YYREEE (reference sequence). This CDR3 has 17 residues. For the CDR3, the DNA is TGTGCCAGCAGCTTCGTGGCTAGGGGGACCCAGGCAGATACGCAGTATTTT. Its protein product is CASSFVARGTQADTQYF.

In this sample, this clone turned up a few times. The chain is built from TRBV5-1 and TRBJ1-1; 7 nucleotides line up with TRBD1. The CDR3 runs to 13 residues. The V and J ends lost 4 bases and 4 bases, in that order; junction bases with no gene match: 4. The V gene's germline CDR1 is SGHRS and CDR2 YFSETQ. The chain's CDR3 is CASSIRGSTEAFF. The CDR3 DNA follows: TGCGCCAGCAGCATCAGGGGGAGCACTGAAGCTTTCTTT.

The chain uses TRBV5-6 and TRBJ2-7, with D perhaps TRBD2 (5 bases). V was cut by 1 base and J by 6 bases, with 14 bases left in between. In germline, CDR1 is SGHDT, CDR2 YYEEEE. The CDR3 loop spans 14 amino acids. CDR3 residues: CASSLWGARSEQYV. Here the CDR3 DNA reads TGTGCCAGCAGCTTGTGGGGAGCTCGGTCCGAGCAGTACGTC.

This chain connects TRBV5-1 to TRBJ1-2; TRBD1 aligns across 11 bases. The CDR3 contains 15 residues. With V trimmed by 3 bases and J by 4 bases, 5 bases remained unmatched. Germline assignment: CDR1 SGHRS and CDR2 YFSETQ. The DNA for the CDR3 is TGCGCCAGCAGCTCCGGACAGGGGGCTGTCTATGGCTACACCTTC. This gives the protein CASSSGQGAVYGYTF.

Comment on this clone: Relative to the germline gene, one junction end is altered; a read error may explain this. Here the CDR3 reads CAISEEGAGVFHF. The CDR3 region has the DNA TGTGCCATCAGTGAGGAGGGAGCGGGTGTCTTTCACTTC. The chain uses TRBV10-3 and TRBJ2-4, with D maybe TRBD2 (6 bases). Looked up from germline, CDR1 is ENHRY and CDR2 is SYGVKD. The CDR3 runs to 13 residues.

The chain links TRBV9 to TRBJ1-4, with 7 nucleotides matching TRBD1. CDR1 is SGDLS and CDR2 is YYNGEE in the germline V gene. This CDR3 has 15 amino acids. Trimming at V came to 4 bases and at J to 4 bases, leaving 7 bases not matched to a gene. The CDR3 sequence is CASSPGGFVNEKLFF. For the CDR3, the DNA is TGTGCCAGCAGCCCAGGGGGGTTCGTTAATGAAAAACTGTTTTTT.

J is TRBJ2-1 and V is TRBV30, with 8 bases lining up with TRBD2. The V gene end was trimmed by 4 bases and the J gene end by 0 bases; junction bases not matched to a gene: 2. In germline, CDR1 is GTSNPN, CDR2 SVGIG (reference sequence). The CDR3 covers 14 residues. CDR3 bases: TGTGCCTGGAAAAGCGGGAGCTCCTACAATGAGCAGTTCTTC. It specifies CAWKSGSSYNEQFF. Filled out from reference TRBV30 and TRBJ2-1, the complete variable domain reads SQTIHQWPATLVQPVGSPLSLECTVEGTSNPNLYWYRQAAGRGLQLLFYSVGIGQISSEVPQNLSASRPQDRQFILSSKKLLLSDSGFYLCAWKSGSSYNEQFFGPGTRLTVL.

The chain joins TRBV7-8 to TRBJ2-7; 12 bases match TRBD2. Germline-derived CDR1 and CDR2 are SGHVS and FQNEAQ. The V gene end was trimmed by 8 bases and the J gene end by 6 bases; junction bases not matched to a gene: 11. There are 15 residues in the CDR3. The CDR3 is CASQGLAGGLLEQYV. CDR3 in DNA: TGTGCCAGCCAGGGGCTAGCGGGAGGGCTCCTCGAGCAGTACGTC.

The gene calls are TRBV19 and TRBJ2-5; TRBD2 agrees at 7 bases. Germline V CDR1 and CDR2: LNHDA, SQIVND (reference sequence). There are 13 residues in the CDR3. Trimming at V came to 5 bases and at J to 5 bases, leaving 5 bases not matched to a gene. The CDR3 here is CASSLWGGETQYF. CDR3 in DNA: TGTGCCAGTAGTCTCTGGGGAGGGGAGACCCAGTACTTC. The full variable domain, its missing parts supplied by reference TRBV19 and TRBJ2-5, is DGGITQSPKYLFRKEGQNVTLSCEQNLNHDAMYWYRQDPGQGLRLIYYSQIVNDFQKGDIAEGYSVSREKKESFPLTVTSAQKNPTAFYLCASSLWGGETQYFGPGTRLLVL.

The chain carries TRBV6-5 and TRBJ1-2, with TRBD1 identical over 8 bases. CDR3 length: 15 amino acids. Germline V lookup: CDR1 MNHEY, CDR2 SVGAGI. The V and J ends lost 0 bases and 7 bases, in that order; junction bases with no gene match: 7. CDR3 in amino acids: CASSYSQGAMFGYTF. Here the CDR3 DNA reads TGTGCCAGCAGTTACTCCCAGGGGGCGATGTTTGGCTACACCTTC.

The chain employs TRBV19 and TRBJ2-3; D perhaps matches TRBD2 (5 bases). Germline values: CDR1 LNHDA, CDR2 SQIVND (reference sequence). V lost 4 bases and J 0 bases, leaving 8 bases between the germline ends. There are 14 residues in the CDR3. The CDR3 bases are TGTGCCAGTAGTACACAGCGGAGCACAGATACGCAGTATTTT. Its protein product is CASSTQRSTDTQYF.

This clone was found once. The rearrangement uses TRBV27 and TRBJ2-1; TRBD1 might be the D (5 bases). CDR1 is MNHEY and CDR2 is SMNVEV in the germline V gene (reference sequence). The CDR3 is 13 amino acids. V dropped 4 bases and J dropped 7 bases, with 11 bases sitting between them. The chain's CDR3 is CASSSLTENEQFF. The CDR3 DNA follows: TGTGCCAGCAGTTCATTGACAGAGAATGAGCAGTTCTTC.